This TCR beta chain originates from a study of cytomegalovirus exposure and HLA in healthy donors. Across the whole study: A data release that came early held around 85 million unique TCRs from HLA-typed donors. General observations from the study: It was about 150 TCR beta chains that were listed as cytomegalovirus-associated.

The PCR made use of 60 Vbeta and 13 Jbeta primers. Assay: immunoSEQ multiplex PCR; the TCRdb copy retains only in-frame clones and omits some. Of 140,000 or so clones in the sample, about four fifths are singletons; the top ten hold roughly 4.5%. Trimming shortened V by 7 bases and J by 2 bases, and 12 bases separated the two germline ends. CDR3 length equals 13 residues. The germline gives CDR1 SQVTM, CDR2 ANQGSEA. Worth noting for this clone: Its antigen is unidentified.

The specimen was PBMCs. The chain has TRBV29-1 and TRBJ2-1; D may be TRBD2 (5 bases). The sequence was collected from a man aged 35-49 years in good health and CMV-seronegative. This CDR3 reads CSAGQTTYNEQFF. DNA for the CDR3: TGCAGCGCTGGGCAGACTACCTACAATGAGCAGTTCTTC.